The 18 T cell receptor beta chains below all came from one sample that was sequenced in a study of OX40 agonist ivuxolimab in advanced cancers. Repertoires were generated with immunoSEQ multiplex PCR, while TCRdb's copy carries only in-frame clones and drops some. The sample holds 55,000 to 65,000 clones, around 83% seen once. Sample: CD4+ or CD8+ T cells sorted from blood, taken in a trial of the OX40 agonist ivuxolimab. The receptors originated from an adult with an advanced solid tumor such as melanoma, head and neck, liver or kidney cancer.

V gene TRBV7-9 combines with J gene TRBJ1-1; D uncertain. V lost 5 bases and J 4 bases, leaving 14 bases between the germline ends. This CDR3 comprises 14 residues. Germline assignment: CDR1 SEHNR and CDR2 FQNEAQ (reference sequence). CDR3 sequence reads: CASSLSLFGTEAFF. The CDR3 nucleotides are TGTGCCAGCAGCCTTAGTCTGTTTGGCACTGAAGCTTTCTTT. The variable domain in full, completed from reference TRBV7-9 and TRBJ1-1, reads DTGVSQNPRHKITKRGQNVTFRCDPISEHNRLYWYRQTLGQGPEFLTYFQNEAQLEKSRLLSDRFSAERPKGSFSTLEIQRTEQGDSAMYLCASSLSLFGTEAFFGQGTRLTVV.

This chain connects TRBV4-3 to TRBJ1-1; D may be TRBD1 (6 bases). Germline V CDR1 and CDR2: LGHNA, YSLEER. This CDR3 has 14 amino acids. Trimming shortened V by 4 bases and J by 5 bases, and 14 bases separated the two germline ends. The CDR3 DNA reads TGCGCCAGCAGCCCGGCGAACAGGGCGACTGAAGCTTTCTTT. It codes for CASSPANRATEAFF.

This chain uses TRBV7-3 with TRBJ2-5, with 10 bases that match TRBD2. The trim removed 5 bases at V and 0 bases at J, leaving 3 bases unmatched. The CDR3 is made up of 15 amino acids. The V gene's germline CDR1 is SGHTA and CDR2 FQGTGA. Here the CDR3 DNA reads TGTGCCAGCAGCACTAGCGGGGCGTACCAAGAGACCCAGTACTTC. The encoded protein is CASSTSGAYQETQYF. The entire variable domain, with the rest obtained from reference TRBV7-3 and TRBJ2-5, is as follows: GAGVSQTPSNKVTEKGKYVELRCDPISGHTALYWYRQSLGQGPEFLIYFQGTGAADDSGLPNDRFFAVRPEGSVSTLKIQRTERGDSAVYLCASSTSGAYQETQYFGPGTRLLVL.

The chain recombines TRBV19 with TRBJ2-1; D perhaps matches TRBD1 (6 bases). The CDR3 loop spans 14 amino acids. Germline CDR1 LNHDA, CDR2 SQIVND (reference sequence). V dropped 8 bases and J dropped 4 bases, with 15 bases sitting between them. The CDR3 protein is CASAMDRRYNEQFF. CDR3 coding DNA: TGTGCCAGTGCCATGGACAGACGGTACAATGAGCAGTTCTTC.

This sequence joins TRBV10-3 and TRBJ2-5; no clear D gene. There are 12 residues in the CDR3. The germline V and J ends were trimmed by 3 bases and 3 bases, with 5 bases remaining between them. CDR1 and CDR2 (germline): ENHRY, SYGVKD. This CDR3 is CAISEDKETQYF. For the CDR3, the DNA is TGTGCCATCAGTGAAGACAAAGAGACCCAGTACTTC.

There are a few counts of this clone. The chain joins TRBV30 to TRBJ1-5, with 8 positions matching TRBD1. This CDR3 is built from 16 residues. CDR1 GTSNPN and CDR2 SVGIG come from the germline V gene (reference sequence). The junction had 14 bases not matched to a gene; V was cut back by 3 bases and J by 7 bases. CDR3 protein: CAWSKKSQGAGQPQHF. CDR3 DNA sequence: TGTGCCTGGAGCAAAAAATCCCAGGGGGCCGGGCAGCCCCAGCATTTT.

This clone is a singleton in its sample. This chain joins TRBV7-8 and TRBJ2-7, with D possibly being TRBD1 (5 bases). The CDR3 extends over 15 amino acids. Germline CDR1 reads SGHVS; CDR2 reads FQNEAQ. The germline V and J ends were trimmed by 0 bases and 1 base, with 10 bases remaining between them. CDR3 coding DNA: TGTGCCAGCAGCTTAGCGGGGCAGCGTTCCTACGAGCAGTACTTC. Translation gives CASSLAGQRSYEQYF. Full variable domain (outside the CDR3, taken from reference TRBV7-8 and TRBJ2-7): GAGVSQSPRYKVAKRGQDVALRCDPISGHVSLFWYQQALGQGPEFLTYFQNEAQLDKSGLPSDRFFAERPEGSVSTLKIQRTQQEDSAVYLCASSLAGQRSYEQYFGPGTRLTVT.

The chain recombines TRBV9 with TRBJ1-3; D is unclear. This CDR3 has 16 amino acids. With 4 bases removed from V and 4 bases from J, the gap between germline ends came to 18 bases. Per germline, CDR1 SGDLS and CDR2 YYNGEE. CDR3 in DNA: TGTGCCAGCAGCCCCCGGACTCCGGGAGGCGGAAACACCATATATTTT. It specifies CASSPRTPGGGNTIYF.

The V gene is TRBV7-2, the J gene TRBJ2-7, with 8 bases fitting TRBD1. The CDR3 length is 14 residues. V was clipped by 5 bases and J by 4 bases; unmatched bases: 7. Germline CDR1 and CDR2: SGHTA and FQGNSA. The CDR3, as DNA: TGTGCCAGCAGCGGTTTGGGACAGGTTTACGAGCAGTACTTC. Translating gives CASSGLGQVYEQYF.

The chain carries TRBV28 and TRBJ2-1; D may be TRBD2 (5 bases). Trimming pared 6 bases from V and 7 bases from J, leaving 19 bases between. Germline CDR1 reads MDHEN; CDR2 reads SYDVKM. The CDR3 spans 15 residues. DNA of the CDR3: TGTGCCAGCAGCCGAACTAGAGATTATAGGAATGAGCAGTTCTTC. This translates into CASSRTRDYRNEQFF.

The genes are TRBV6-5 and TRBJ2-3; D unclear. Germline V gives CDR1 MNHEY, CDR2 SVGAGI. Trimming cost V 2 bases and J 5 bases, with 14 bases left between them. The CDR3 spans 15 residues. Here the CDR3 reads CASSYRPPARDTQYF. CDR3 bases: TGTGCCAGCAGTTACCGACCACCGGCCAGAGATACGCAGTATTTT.

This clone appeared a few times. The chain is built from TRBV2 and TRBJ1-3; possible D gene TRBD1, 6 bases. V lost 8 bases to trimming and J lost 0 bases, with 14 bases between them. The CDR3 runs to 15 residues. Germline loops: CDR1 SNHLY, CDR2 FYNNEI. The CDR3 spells CASATGRFSGNTIYF. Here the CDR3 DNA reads TGTGCCAGCGCGACAGGACGGTTCTCTGGAAACACCATATATTTT.

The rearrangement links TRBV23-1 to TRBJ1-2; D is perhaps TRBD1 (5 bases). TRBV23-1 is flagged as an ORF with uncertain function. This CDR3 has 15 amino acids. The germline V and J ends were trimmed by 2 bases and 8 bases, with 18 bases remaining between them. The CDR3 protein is CASSQRQSRGWGYTF. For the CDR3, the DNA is TGCGCCAGCAGTCAAAGACAGAGCCGGGGGTGGGGCTACACCTTC.

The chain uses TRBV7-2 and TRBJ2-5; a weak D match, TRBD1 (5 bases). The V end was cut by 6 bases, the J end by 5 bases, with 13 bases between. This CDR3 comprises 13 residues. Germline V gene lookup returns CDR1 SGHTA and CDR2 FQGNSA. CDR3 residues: CASRGVGRETQYF. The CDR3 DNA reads TGTGCCAGCAGGGGTGTGGGGCGGGAGACCCAGTACTTC.

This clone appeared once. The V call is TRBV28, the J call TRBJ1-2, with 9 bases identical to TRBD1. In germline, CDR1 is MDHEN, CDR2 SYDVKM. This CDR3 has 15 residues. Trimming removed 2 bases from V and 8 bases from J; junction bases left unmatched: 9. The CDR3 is CASSLGTGIVWGYTF. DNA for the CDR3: TGTGCCAGCAGTTTAGGGACAGGGATCGTGTGGGGCTACACCTTC.

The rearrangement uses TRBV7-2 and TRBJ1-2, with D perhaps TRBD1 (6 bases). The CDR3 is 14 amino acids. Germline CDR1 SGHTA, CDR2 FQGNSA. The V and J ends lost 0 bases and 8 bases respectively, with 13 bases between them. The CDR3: CASSLALGAGGYTF. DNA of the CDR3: TGTGCCAGCAGCTTAGCGCTGGGGGCTGGCGGCTACACCTTC.

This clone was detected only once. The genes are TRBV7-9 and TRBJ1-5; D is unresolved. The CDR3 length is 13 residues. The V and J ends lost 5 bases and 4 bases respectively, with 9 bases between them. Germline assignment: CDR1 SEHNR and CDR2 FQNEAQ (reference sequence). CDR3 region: CASSPTTNQPQHF. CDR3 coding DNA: TGTGCCAGCAGCCCCACAACGAATCAGCCCCAGCATTTT. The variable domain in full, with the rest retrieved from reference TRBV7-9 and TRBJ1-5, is DTGVSQNPRHKITKRGQNVTFRCDPISEHNRLYWYRQTLGQGPEFLTYFQNEAQLEKSRLLSDRFSAERPKGSFSTLEIQRTEQGDSAMYLCASSPTTNQPQHFGDGTRLSIL.

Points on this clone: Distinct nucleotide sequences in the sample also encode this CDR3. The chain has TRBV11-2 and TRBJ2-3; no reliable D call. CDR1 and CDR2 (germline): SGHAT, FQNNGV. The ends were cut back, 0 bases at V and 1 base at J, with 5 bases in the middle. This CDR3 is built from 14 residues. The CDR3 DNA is TGTGCCAGCAGCTTAGACCGAGGCACAGATACGCAGTATTTT. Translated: CASSLDRGTDTQYF.